These 13 T cell receptor beta chains share one sample of origin, sequenced in a study of blood T cell repertoires in COVID-19. The table came from immunoSEQ multiplex PCR; TCRdb's copy has only in-frame clones and leaves some out. The data contain tens of thousands of clones, over 80% of them seen just once; the ten biggest clones take up roughly 6.1%. The source material was peripheral blood. Source of these receptors: a woman aged 45-60 years with acute or convalescent COVID-19.

The chain uses TRBV6-5 and TRBJ1-2; 9 bases align to TRBD1. The CDR3 spans 15 residues. The V segment lost 6 bases and the J segment 4 bases; nucleotides outside the gene matches: 9. CDR1 and CDR2 (germline): MNHEY, SVGAGI. The CDR3 nucleotides are TGTGCCAGCAGGGTACAACAGGGGGCCGTCTATGGCTACACCTTC. Translation gives CASRVQQGAVYGYTF.

V and J are TRBV4-1 and TRBJ2-7, with D perhaps matching TRBD2 (6 bases). V lost 6 bases and J lost 0, with 12 bases in between. The length of the CDR3 is 14 residues. From germline, CDR1 is MGHRA and CDR2 YSYEKL. The CDR3 region has the DNA TGCGCCAGCAGGGCGGGAATAACCTCCTACGAGCAGTACTTC. This encodes CASRAGITSYEQYF.

The V gene is TRBV30, the J gene TRBJ2-1, with 10 positions matching TRBD1. This CDR3 spans 13 amino acids. J was trimmed by 6 bases and V by 4 bases; bases with no gene match: 3. Germline-derived CDR1 and CDR2 are GTSNPN and SVGIG (reference sequence). The CDR3 DNA follows: TGTGCCTGGATGGGACAGGGGATCAATGAGCAGTTCTTC. This gives the protein CAWMGQGINEQFF.

Here the CDR3 DNA reads TGTGCCAGCAGTTCCTTGGACAGGGCATTACGTAACACTGAAGCTTTCTTT. This sequence encodes CASSSLDRALRNTEAFF. The chain combines TRBV27 with TRBJ1-1; the match to TRBD1 covers 8 bases. Germline V gene lookup returns CDR1 MNHEY and CDR2 SMNVEV (reference sequence). With 4 bases clipped from V and 2 bases from J, the junction kept 12 bases outside the gene matches. CDR3 length: 17 amino acids.

This chain joins TRBV6-5 and TRBJ1-3; the D is unclear. Germline V gene sequence: CDR1 MNHEY, CDR2 SVGAGI. CDR3 length equals 13 residues. V dropped 7 bases and J dropped 2 bases, with 9 bases sitting between them. This chain's CDR3 is CASMAVAGNTIYF. CDR3 bases: TGTGCCAGCATGGCTGTTGCTGGAAACACCATATATTTT.

This clone appeared once. The chain employs TRBV5-5 and TRBJ1-4; 8 bases align to TRBD1. This CDR3 has 15 residues. V lost 2 bases and J lost 3; bases outside the gene matches: 3. The germline V gene encodes CDR1 SGHKS and CDR2 YYEKEE (reference sequence). The CDR3 DNA reads as TGTGCCAGCAGCTTTTTACAGGGGGCTAATGAAAAACTGTTTTTT. This translates into CASSFLQGANEKLFF.

V gene TRBV18 combines with J gene TRBJ1-1; unclear D gene. The germline V gene encodes CDR1 KGHSH and CDR2 LQKENI. CDR3 length equals 15 residues. V was clipped by 0 bases and J by 1 base, with 9 bases between them. The DNA for the CDR3 is TGTGCCAGCTCACCACCGAGTCAACCGAACACTGAAGCTTTCTTT. Translation: CASSPPSQPNTEAFF.

The chain combines TRBV29-1 with TRBJ1-2; 9 bases align to TRBD1. V gave up 4 bases and J gave up 4 bases; unmatched junction bases: 7. This CDR3 is 14 amino acids long. CDR1 and CDR2 from the germline V gene are SQVTM and ANQGSEA. As DNA, the CDR3 is TGCAGCGTTGCCCCGGGACAGGGTATCTATGGCTACACCTTC. Translation gives CSVAPGQGIYGYTF.

This sequence joins TRBV10-2 and TRBJ1-1; D call uncertain. The CDR3 contains 13 residues. V shed 3 bases and J shed 4 bases, with 9 bases lying between them. CDR1 is WSHSY, CDR2 SAAADI, per germline. In nucleotides, the CDR3 is TGCGCCAGCAGTGAAAGCGGAAGCACTGAAGCTTTCTTT. It translates to CASSESGSTEAFF.

This chain links TRBV18 with TRBJ2-7, with 7 bases matching TRBD2. There are 14 residues in the CDR3. Germline loops: CDR1 KGHSH, CDR2 LQKENI. After removal of 6 bases from V and 6 bases from J, the junction contained 11 bases not matched to a gene. The CDR3 protein is CASSRLAGDGEQYF. The CDR3 region has the DNA TGTGCCAGCTCTCGTCTTGCGGGAGACGGCGAGCAGTACTTC.

This rearrangement joins TRBV9 to TRBJ2-2; 11 nucleotides agree with TRBD2. With 5 bases clipped from V and 3 bases from J, the junction kept 3 bases outside the gene matches. The CDR3 is made up of 15 amino acids. CDR1 is SGDLS, CDR2 YYNGEE, per germline. This CDR3 is CASSRTSGYTGELFF. DNA of the CDR3: TGTGCCAGCAGTAGGACTAGCGGGTACACCGGGGAGCTGTTTTTT.

In DNA form, the CDR3 reads TGTGCCAGCAGCCTCCCCGACAGGGGGAATTCACCCCTCCACTTT. This gives the protein CASSLPDRGNSPLHF. V gene TRBV28 combines with J gene TRBJ1-6; 9 bases line up with TRBD1. CDR1 and CDR2 from the germline V gene are MDHEN and SYDVKM. The CDR3 loop spans 15 amino acids. The J segment lost 7 bases and the V segment lost 6 bases, leaving 7 bases of the junction unmatched. Complete variable domain (other parts from reference TRBV28 and TRBJ1-6): DVKVTQSSRYLVKRTGEKVFLECVQDMDHENMFWYRQDPGLGLRLIYFSYDVKMKEKGDIPEGYSVSREKKERFSLILESASTNQTSMYLCASSLPDRGNSPLHFGNGTRLTVT.

The chain employs TRBV6-1 and TRBJ1-5; the match to TRBD1 covers 9 bases. Germline loops: CDR1 MNHNS, CDR2 SASEGT. This CDR3 region has 15 residues. After removal of 3 bases from V and 9 bases from J, the junction contained 9 bases not matched to a gene. CDR3 nucleotides: TGTGCCAGCAGTGAGAAGACAGGGGGGGCGAGGCCCCAGCATTTT. The encoded protein is CASSEKTGGARPQHF.